This T cell receptor gamma chain originates from a study of Vδ1+ human thymocytes (dated by TCRdb to about 2018). For context, the study as a whole: mRNA-level TRG and TRD CDR3 repertoires of highly purified Vdelta1+ thymocytes from young children were characterised as a data resource. The multiplex-based CDR3 amplicon strategy had previously been validated against 5'RACE-based CDR3 amplicon generation methods.

Thymic samples were depleted of alphabeta T cells, then CD3+ TCRVdelta1+ TCRVdelta2- thymocytes were FACS-sorted. The purity of the sorted Vdelta1+ thymocytes fell between about 98% and 99.6%. Thymic specimens came from 8 paediatric patients undergoing corrective cardiac surgery, aged from roughly 5 days to 15 months. Thymic tissue was dispersed, and mononuclear cells were isolated on a Histopaque-1077 density gradient. Staining used anti-TCRVdelta1 clone TS8.2, anti-TCRVdelta2 clone B6, anti-CD3 clone HIT3a and anti-TCRalphabeta clone IP26 antibodies. Its CDR3 holds 14 amino acids, cysteine through phenylalanine. The kept DNA is CDR3 alone, 42 bases in frame from the first base. Per the germline V gene (reference sequence), VTNTFY is the CDR1 and YDVSTARD is the CDR2. In regard to this clone: Its antigen is not yet known. Germline and junction disagree at one end, which may indicate a read error.

RNA was isolated using the RNeasy mini kit, and reverse transcription was performed with Superscript III. CDR3 amplicons were generated by multiplex PCR with pooled V-gene forward primers and a constant-region reverse primer carrying Illumina adaptor overhangs. After gel purification, amplicons were indexed with Nextera index primers over around 8 extra PCR cycles and were then purified with AMPure XP beads. Sequencing of the libraries was done on an Illumina MiSeq using paired-end 250 bp reads, dual indexing and a 20% PhiX spike-in. In the authors' own workflow: FastQC was used to check read quality, and ea-utils fastq-join was used to merge TRG read pairs. IMGT/HighV-QUEST was used to annotate the sequences, only productive sequences with an unambiguous V-gene assignment were kept, and clonotypes were defined as sequences sharing an identical CDR3 sequence. For downstream analysis, VDJtools 1.1.1, tcR 2.2.3, Treemap and vegan Shannon diversity in R 3.4.4 were used. TCRdb reanalyzed the public reads with the CATT caller, and identical DNA sequences were merged afterwards. The V and J calls were not made by the authors but by TCRdb's processing. Present in this sample are around 12,000 gamma-chain clones, around 45% of which were seen just once. The top ten hold 1.5% to 2% of the sample.

What the work shows at the level of the full study, not this receptor alone: Because no clustering by age or sex was observed, donors were not stratified by these variables in the analyses. Because unexpected Vdelta2 sequences could lead to misinterpretation of bulk repertoire data, the authors recommended using highly purified populations and single-cell validation. The thymic TRG and TRD repertoires appeared highly polyclonal, with Gaussian CDR3 length distributions, in contrast to the oligoclonal repertoires of peripheral blood. Although sort purity was high, approximately 21% of thymic TRD sequences were Vdelta2 (with a few Vdelta3), in contrast to the peripheral blood Vdelta1+ controls. Many TRG clonotypes were shared between donors (up to roughly 6.9x10^3), whereas TRD repertoires were essentially private (max roughly 100 shared).

The chain was built from TRGV3 and TRGJ1 or TRGJ2. The sequencing input was Vdelta1+ gamma-delta thymocytes from the thymus. The cell subset or site label for this specimen denotes: FACS-sorted CD3+ TCRalphabeta- TCRVdelta1+ TCRVdelta2- thymocytes. The source is a boy in the first two years of life who had congenital heart surgery. This receptor carries the CDR3 CATWSSKGYYKELF. The DNA sequence is given as TGTGCCACCTGGTCCTCCAAGGGTTATTATAAGGAACTCTTT.